This TCR beta chain was sequenced in a study of cytomegalovirus exposure and HLA in healthy donors. With 60 Vbeta and 13 Jbeta primers, the PCR was carried out. Using immunoSEQ multiplex PCR, the repertoire was profiled, and TCRdb retains in-frame clones only, with some absent. The sample lists approximately 150,000 clones; approximately 78% were seen once. As for the donors, each was a healthy bone marrow donor. Whereas donors were nominally healthy upon sampling, unrecorded immune exposures were probable. Germline values: CDR1 SQVTM, CDR2 ANQGSEA. V was clipped by 4 bases and J by 0 bases, with 12 bases between them. The CDR3 consists of 14 residues.

The receptor comes from a woman between 40 and 55 years old in good health and CMV-seropositive. The chain uses TRBV29-1 and TRBJ1-2; tentative D call: TRBD1 (6 bases). The specimen sequenced was PBMCs. CDR3 coding DNA: TGCAGCGTTGGTCTCAGGACAGCTAACTATGGCTACACCTTC. Encoded protein: CSVGLRTANYGYTF. Combining the CDR3 with reference TRBV29-1 and TRBJ1-2 gives the whole variable domain SAVISQKPSRDICQRGTSLTIQCQVDSQVTMMFWYRQQPGQSLTLIATANQGSEATYESGFVIDKFPISRPNLTFSTLTVSNMSPEDSSIYLCSVGLRTANYGYTFGSGTRLTVV.